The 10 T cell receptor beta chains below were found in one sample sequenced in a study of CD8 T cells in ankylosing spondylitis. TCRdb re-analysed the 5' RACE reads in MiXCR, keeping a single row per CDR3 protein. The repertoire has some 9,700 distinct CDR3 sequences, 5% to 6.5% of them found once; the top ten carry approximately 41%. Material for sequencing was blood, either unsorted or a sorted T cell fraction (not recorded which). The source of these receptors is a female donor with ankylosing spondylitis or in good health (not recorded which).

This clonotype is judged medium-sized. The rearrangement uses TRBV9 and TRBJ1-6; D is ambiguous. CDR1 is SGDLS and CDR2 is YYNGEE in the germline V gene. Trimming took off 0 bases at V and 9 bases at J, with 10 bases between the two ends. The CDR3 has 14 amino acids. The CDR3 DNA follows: TGTGCCAGCAGCGTAGGAGGGTATTCTTCACCCCTCCACTTT. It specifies CASSVGGYSSPLHF.

CDR3 region: CASSTGGGVNEQFF. For the CDR3, the DNA is TGTGCCAGCAGCACCGGGGGGGGCGTCAATGAGCAGTTCTTC. The J gene is TRBJ2-1, the V gene TRBV9, with 8 bases matching TRBD2. The CDR3 is made up of 14 amino acids. V lost 4 bases, J lost 6 bases, and 6 bases stayed unmatched. The germline gives CDR1 SGDLS, CDR2 YYNGEE.

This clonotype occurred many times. CDR3 region: CASSVGDAATYEQYF. CDR3 sequence (DNA): TGTGCCAGCAGCGTAGGTGATGCTGCCACCTACGAGCAGTACTTC. This chain uses TRBV9 with TRBJ2-7; no clear D gene. The CDR3 is made up of 15 amino acids. Per germline, CDR1 SGDLS and CDR2 YYNGEE. The ends were cut back, 0 bases at V and 2 bases at J, with 12 bases in the middle.

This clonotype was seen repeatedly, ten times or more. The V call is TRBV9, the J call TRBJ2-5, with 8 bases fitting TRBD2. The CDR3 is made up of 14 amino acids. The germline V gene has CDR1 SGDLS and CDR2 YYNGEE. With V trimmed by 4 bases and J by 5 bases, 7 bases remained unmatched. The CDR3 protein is CASSPRGGTETQYF. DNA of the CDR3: TGTGCCAGCAGCCCACGGGGGGGCACTGAGACCCAGTACTTC.

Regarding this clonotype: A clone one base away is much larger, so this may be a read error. CDR3 residues: CASNVYGTVTGELFF. The CDR3 DNA is TGTGCCAGCAACGTCTATGGGACGGTCACCGGGGAGCTGTTTTTT. The V and J genes are TRBV9 and TRBJ2-2, with D possibly called TRBD1 or TRBD2 (5 bases each). CDR1 and CDR2 (germline): SGDLS, YYNGEE. The CDR3 runs 15 residues. With 6 bases removed from V and 4 bases from J, the gap between germline ends came to 16 bases.

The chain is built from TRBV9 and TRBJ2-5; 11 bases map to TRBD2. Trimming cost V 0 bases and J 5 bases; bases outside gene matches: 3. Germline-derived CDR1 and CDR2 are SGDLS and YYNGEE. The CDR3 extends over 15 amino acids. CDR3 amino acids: CASSVESSGGETQYF. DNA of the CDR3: TGTGCCAGCAGCGTAGAGTCTAGCGGGGGGGAGACCCAGTACTTC.

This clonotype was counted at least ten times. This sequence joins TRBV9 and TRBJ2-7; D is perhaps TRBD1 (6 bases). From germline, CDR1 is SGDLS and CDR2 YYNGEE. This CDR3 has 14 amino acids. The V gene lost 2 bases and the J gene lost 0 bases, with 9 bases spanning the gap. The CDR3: CASSVGTISYEQYF. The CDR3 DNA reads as TGTGCCAGCAGCGTTGGGACAATCTCCTACGAGCAGTACTTC.

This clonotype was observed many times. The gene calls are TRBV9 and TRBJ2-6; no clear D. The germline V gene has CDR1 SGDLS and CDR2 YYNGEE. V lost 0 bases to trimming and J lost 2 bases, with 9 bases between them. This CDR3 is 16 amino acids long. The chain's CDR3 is CASSVASGAGANVLTF. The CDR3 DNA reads TGTGCCAGCAGCGTAGCTTCTGGGGCTGGGGCCAACGTCCTGACTTTC.

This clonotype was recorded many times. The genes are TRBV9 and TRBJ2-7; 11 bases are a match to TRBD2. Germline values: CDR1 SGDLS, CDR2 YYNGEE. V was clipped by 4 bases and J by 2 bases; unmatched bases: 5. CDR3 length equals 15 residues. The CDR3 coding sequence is TGTGCCAGCAGCTCGGGACTAGCGGAGGCCTACGAGCAGTACTTC. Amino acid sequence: CASSSGLAEAYEQYF.

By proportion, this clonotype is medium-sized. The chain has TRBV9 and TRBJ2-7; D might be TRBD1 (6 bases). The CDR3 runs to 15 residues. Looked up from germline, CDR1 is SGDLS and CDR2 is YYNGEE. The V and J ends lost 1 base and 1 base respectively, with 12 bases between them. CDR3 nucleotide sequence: TGTGCCAGCAGCGTAACGGGGACACCTTCCTACGAGCAGTACTTC. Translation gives CASSVTGTPSYEQYF.